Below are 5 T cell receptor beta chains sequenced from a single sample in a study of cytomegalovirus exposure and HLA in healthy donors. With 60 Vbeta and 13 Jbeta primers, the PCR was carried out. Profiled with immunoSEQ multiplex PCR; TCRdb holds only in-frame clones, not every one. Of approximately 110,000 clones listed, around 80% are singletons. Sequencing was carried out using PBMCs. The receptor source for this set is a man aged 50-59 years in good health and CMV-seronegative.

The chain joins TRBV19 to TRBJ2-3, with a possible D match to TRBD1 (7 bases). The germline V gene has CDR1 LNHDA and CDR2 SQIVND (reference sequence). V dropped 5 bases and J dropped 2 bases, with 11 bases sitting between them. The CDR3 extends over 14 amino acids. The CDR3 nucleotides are TGTGCCAGTAGTGCGGGACAGTACACAGATACGCAGTATTTT. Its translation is CASSAGQYTDTQYF.

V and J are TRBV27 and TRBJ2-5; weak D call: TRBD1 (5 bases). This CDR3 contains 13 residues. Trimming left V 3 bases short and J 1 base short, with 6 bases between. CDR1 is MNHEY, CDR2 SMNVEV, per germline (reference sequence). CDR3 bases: TGTGCCAGCAGTTTCAGGGCCCAAGAGACCCAGTACTTC. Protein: CASSFRAQETQYF.

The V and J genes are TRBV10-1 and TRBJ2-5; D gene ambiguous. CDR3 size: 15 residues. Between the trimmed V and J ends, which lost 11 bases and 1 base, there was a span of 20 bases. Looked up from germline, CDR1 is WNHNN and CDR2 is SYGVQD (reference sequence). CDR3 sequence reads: CAAHRVVGPQETQYF. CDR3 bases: TGCGCCGCCCACCGGGTAGTCGGTCCCCAAGAGACCCAGTACTTC.

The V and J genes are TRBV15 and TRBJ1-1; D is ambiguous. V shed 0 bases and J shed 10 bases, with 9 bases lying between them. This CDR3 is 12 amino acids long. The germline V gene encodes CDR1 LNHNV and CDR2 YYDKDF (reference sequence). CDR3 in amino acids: CATSREGSRAFF. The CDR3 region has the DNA TGTGCCACCAGCAGAGAGGGGAGTAGAGCTTTCTTT.

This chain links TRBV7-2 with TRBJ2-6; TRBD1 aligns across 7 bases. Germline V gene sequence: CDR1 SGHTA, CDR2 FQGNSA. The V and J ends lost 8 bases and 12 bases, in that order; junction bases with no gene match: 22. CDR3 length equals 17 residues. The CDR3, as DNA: TGTGCCAGCCCAAACCGACAGGGTTCTTCAGGGTTGGGCGTCCTGACTTTC. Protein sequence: CASPNRQGSSGLGVLTF. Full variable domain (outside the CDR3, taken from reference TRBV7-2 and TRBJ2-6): GAGVSQSPSNKVTEKGKDVELRCDPISGHTALYWYRQSLGQGLEFLIYFQGNSAPDKSGLPSDRFSAERTGGSVSTLTIQRTQQEDSAVYLCASPNRQGSSGLGVLTFGAGSRLTVL.